This T cell receptor (beta chain) was retrieved from a study of blood T cell repertoires in COVID-19. Study at large: Samples of COVID-19 (acute and convalescent) were obtained from the United States, Italy and Spain. Sources were T cells, B-cell-depleted T cells, or PBMCs; the material itself was cDNA or gDNA.

In the authors' methods: Amplified reference gene primers provided the basis for estimating nucleated cell counts. Measured with immunoSEQ multiplex PCR; TCRdb has only the in-frame clones, and not every one. V, J and clone size derive from that table, while D and trimming were established from the DNA sequence. The table shows under 70,000 clones, with less than 80% occurring only once. Trimming removed 5 bases at V and 5 bases at J, with 9 bases between. The CDR3 is 13 residues long. Germline CDR1 reads KGHDR; CDR2 reads SFDVKD. This chain uses TRBV24-1 with TRBJ1-5; D gene ambiguous. Sequenced: peripheral blood. The source is a man in his 60s with acute or convalescent COVID-19. CDR3 DNA: TGTGCCACCAGTGGGGCGCTCCATCAGCCCCAGCATTTT. Protein: CATSGALHQPQHF.